Following are 25 T cell receptor beta chains from one sample sequenced in a study of blood T cell repertoires in COVID-19. Libraries were prepared by immunoSEQ multiplex PCR; TCRdb keeps only in-frame clonotypes and omits some of them. The data show roughly 100,000 clones, roughly 86% seen once. The sample was peripheral blood. Source of these receptors: a human donor in a cohort sampled during active COVID-19.

This clone was seen a few times. V gene TRBV9 combines with J gene TRBJ1-1, with D perhaps TRBD1 (5 bases). Deletions cut 3 bases from V and 2 bases from J, with 11 bases between. There are 14 residues in the CDR3. Germline-derived CDR1 and CDR2 are SGDLS and YYNGEE. The CDR3 loop reads CASSAAGGNTEAFF. For the CDR3, the DNA is TGTGCCAGCAGCGCCGCGGGGGGTAACACTGAAGCTTTCTTT.

This clone came up once. The V call is TRBV7-7, the J call TRBJ2-5; 14 bases are shared with TRBD2. In germline, CDR1 is SSHAT, CDR2 FNYEAQ (reference sequence). V gave up 5 bases and J gave up 4 bases; unmatched junction bases: 3. The CDR3 length is 15 residues. CDR3 sequence (DNA): TGTGCCAGCAGCGTGACTAGCGGGGGGGTAGAGACCCAGTACTTC. This gives the protein CASSVTSGGVETQYF.

Only a few counts were recorded for this clone. V gene TRBV7-9 combines with J gene TRBJ2-3, with 8 bases matching TRBD2. This CDR3 has 13 residues. The V gene end was trimmed by 6 bases and the J gene end by 5 bases; junction bases not matched to a gene: 4. Per the germline V gene, CDR1 is SEHNR and CDR2 is FQNEAQ (reference sequence). CDR3 in amino acids: CASRGSGRDTQYF. The CDR3 bases are TGTGCCAGCAGGGGGAGCGGGAGAGATACGCAGTATTTT.

The chain links TRBV7-2 to TRBJ2-1; no reliable D call. Germline V gene lookup returns CDR1 SGHTA and CDR2 FQGNSA. V was clipped by 1 base and J by 6 bases, with 10 bases between them. The CDR3 has 14 residues. CDR3 sequence reads: CASSLGVASNEQFF. CDR3 sequence (DNA): TGTGCCAGCAGCTTAGGAGTAGCAAGCAATGAGCAGTTCTTC.

This chain joins TRBV24-1 and TRBJ2-1, with TRBD2 matching 9 bases. Germline CDR1 is KGHDR and CDR2 is SFDVKD. The CDR3 runs to 16 residues. The V segment lost 5 bases and the J segment 9 bases; nucleotides outside the gene matches: 13. For the CDR3, the DNA is TGTGCCACCAGTGGAAGTAGCGGGAGCGCCAGGGGTGAGCAGTTCTTC. Translation gives CATSGSSGSARGEQFF.

The rearrangement uses TRBV5-6 and TRBJ2-2; D might be TRBD1 (5 bases). V was trimmed by 1 base and J by 3 bases, leaving 10 bases between them. The CDR3 contains 15 residues. The germline V gene has CDR1 SGHDT and CDR2 YYEEEE. CDR3: CASSLPQGYTGELFF. DNA for the CDR3: TGTGCCAGCAGCTTGCCGCAGGGTTACACCGGGGAGCTGTTTTTT.

This chain joins TRBV2 and TRBJ1-4, with 7 bases that match TRBD1. V gave up 6 bases and J gave up 7 bases; unmatched junction bases: 14. CDR3 length: 16 amino acids. Germline CDR1 is SNHLY and CDR2 is FYNNEI. The CDR3 reads CASSLKQGSLGEKLFF. The CDR3 region has the DNA TGTGCCAGCAGCCTCAAACAGGGGAGTCTCGGTGAAAAACTGTTTTTT.

This chain connects TRBV2 to TRBJ1-2; TRBD1 might be the D (6 bases). CDR1 and CDR2 (germline): SNHLY, FYNNEI. The CDR3 covers 14 residues. Trimming took 6 bases from V and 4 from J, leaving 15 bases between them. CDR3 sequence: CASRPGHTIYGYTF. CDR3 DNA: TGTGCCAGCAGACCGGGACATACCATCTATGGCTACACCTTC.

The genes are TRBV28 and TRBJ1-5; 7 nucleotides agree with TRBD1. V lost 3 bases to trimming and J lost 5 bases; unmatched junction nucleotides: 7. The germline V gene has CDR1 MDHEN and CDR2 SYDVKM. The CDR3 is made up of 15 amino acids. CDR3 amino acids: CASSLTGTEYQPQHF. CDR3 sequence (DNA): TGTGCCAGCAGTTTGACCGGGACAGAATATCAGCCCCAGCATTTT.

This clone was picked up one time. The chain employs TRBV9 and TRBJ2-5, with 9 positions matching TRBD2. The CDR3 extends over 14 amino acids. Germline V gene lookup returns CDR1 SGDLS and CDR2 YYNGEE. V lost 3 bases, J lost 4 bases, and 4 bases stayed unmatched. The CDR3 loop reads CASSGGSGRETQYF. For the CDR3, the DNA is TGTGCCAGCAGCGGGGGTAGCGGGAGAGAGACCCAGTACTTC.

The chain recombines TRBV29-1 with TRBJ2-5, with 8 bases lining up with TRBD2. The V gene end was trimmed by 6 bases and the J gene end by 0 bases; junction bases not matched to a gene: 9. This CDR3 contains 15 residues. Germline CDR1 reads SQVTM; CDR2 reads ANQGSEA. The CDR3 bases are TGCAGCGTGGGAGCGGGGGCTACGTACCAAGAGACCCAGTACTTC. It codes for CSVGAGATYQETQYF.

This clone appeared once. V usage is TRBV7-2 and J usage is TRBJ2-5; 10 nucleotides line up with TRBD2. The V segment lost 2 bases and the J segment 2 bases; nucleotides outside the gene matches: 2. Germline values: CDR1 SGHTA, CDR2 FQGNSA. CDR3 size: 15 residues. In nucleotides, the CDR3 is TGTGCCAGCAGCTTAACTAGCGGGGTTCAAGAGACCCAGTACTTC. It yields the protein CASSLTSGVQETQYF.

V is TRBV5-6 and J is TRBJ1-1; D is ambiguous. From germline, CDR1 is SGHDT and CDR2 YYEEEE. V was cut by 5 bases and J by 3 bases, with 11 bases left in between. This CDR3 has 13 residues. The CDR3 DNA reads TGTGCCAGCAGTTCGGGGTTAGACACTGAAGCTTTCTTT. Residues: CASSSGLDTEAFF.

J is TRBJ2-1 and V is TRBV2, with TRBD1 matching 8 bases. J was trimmed by 9 bases and V by 5 bases; bases with no gene match: 3. The CDR3 runs 12 residues. Germline values: CDR1 SNHLY, CDR2 FYNNEI. CDR3 in amino acids: CASSKTGGEQFF. DNA of the CDR3: TGTGCCAGCAGTAAAACAGGGGGTGAGCAGTTCTTC.

This chain links TRBV19 with TRBJ2-7, with 10 bases that match TRBD2. The CDR3 length is 14 residues. In germline, CDR1 is LNHDA, CDR2 SQIVND (reference sequence). Trimming cost V 5 bases and J 5 bases; bases outside gene matches: 6. CDR3 sequence: CASSLTGTSDEQYF. The CDR3 DNA reads as TGTGCCAGTAGTCTGACCGGGACTAGCGACGAGCAGTACTTC.

The sample holds a few counts of this clone. The chain combines TRBV11-2 with TRBJ1-1, with unresolved D. CDR1 is SGHAT and CDR2 is FQNNGV in the germline V gene. The length of the CDR3 is 14 residues. Trimming stripped 7 bases from V and 4 bases from J, with 16 bases between. Here the CDR3 reads CASTPVGGVTEAFF. CDR3 nucleotide sequence: TGTGCCAGCACCCCGGTGGGCGGGGTCACTGAAGCTTTCTTT. Looking up the rest from reference TRBV11-2 and TRBJ1-1 gives the full variable domain: EAGVAQSPRYKIIEKRQSVAFWCNPISGHATLYWYQQILGQGPKLLIQFQNNGVVDDSQLPKDRFSAERLKGVDSTLKIQPAKLEDSAVYLCASTPVGGVTEAFFGQGTRLTVV.

This rearrangement joins TRBV6-2 or TRBV6-3 to TRBJ1-5; TRBD1 matches 9 bases. The germline V gene encodes CDR1 MNHEY and CDR2 SVGEGT. Losses at the gene ends were 1 base for V and 0 bases for J; bases not matched to a gene: 13. The CDR3 loop spans 20 amino acids. The CDR3 nucleotides are TGTGCCAGCAGTTACTTCGCGGGACAGGGAACCCTTAATAGCAATCAGCCCCAGCATTTT. Translating it yields CASSYFAGQGTLNSNQPQHF.

The V gene is TRBV18, the J gene TRBJ1-4; no firm D call. Per the germline V gene, CDR1 is KGHSH and CDR2 is LQKENI. V lost 6 bases, J lost 0 bases, and 8 bases lay in between. The CDR3 totals 14 residues. CDR3 sequence: CASSGGATNEKLFF. In nucleotides, the CDR3 is TGTGCCAGCTCGGGAGGTGCAACTAATGAAAAACTGTTTTTT. Looking up the rest from reference TRBV18 and TRBJ1-4 gives the full variable domain: NAGVMQNPRHLVRRRGQEARLRCSPMKGHSHVYWYRQLPEEGLKFMVYLQKENIIDESGMPKERFSAEFPKEGPSILRIQQVVRGDSAAYFCASSGGATNEKLFFGSGTQLSVL.

The chain employs TRBV30 and TRBJ2-1; 12 positions match TRBD2. The CDR3 sequence is 16 residues long. Germline-derived CDR1 and CDR2 are GTSNPN and SVGIG (reference sequence). J gave up 9 bases and V 2 bases, and 11 bases lay outside the gene matches. CDR3 sequence: CAWSSYTGLAGTEQFF. The CDR3 region has the DNA TGTGCCTGGAGTTCCTACACCGGACTAGCGGGAACTGAGCAGTTCTTC.

This rearrangement joins TRBV5-1 to TRBJ2-1; 13 bases map to TRBD2. The V segment lost 3 bases and the J segment 9 bases; nucleotides outside the gene matches: 9. The CDR3 length is 16 residues. In germline, CDR1 is SGHRS, CDR2 YFSETQ. CDR3 sequence (DNA): TGCGCCAGCAGCTCGCTTACTAGCGGGAGGGTCAGTGAGCAGTTCTTC. As protein: CASSSLTSGRVSEQFF. Supplemented by reference TRBV5-1 and TRBJ2-1, the full variable domain reads KAGVTQTPRYLIKTRGQQVTLSCSPISGHRSVSWYQQTPGQGLQFLFEYFSETQRNKGNFPGRFSGRQFSNSRSEMNVSTLELGDSALYLCASSSLTSGRVSEQFFGPGTRLTVL.

This chain connects TRBV7-8 to TRBJ2-5; tentative D call: TRBD2 (6 bases). CDR1 SGHVS and CDR2 FQNEAQ come from the germline V gene. The CDR3 has 15 residues. Trimming pared 2 bases from V and 5 bases from J, leaving 15 bases between. For the CDR3, the DNA is TGTGCCAGCAGCTTAAATTCGGCGGGGTGGGAGACCCAGTACTTC. Amino acid sequence: CASSLNSAGWETQYF.

The CDR3 bases are TGTGCCAGCAGCCCACTTTCGGGACAGTCCACAGATACGCAGTATTTT. Protein sequence: CASSPLSGQSTDTQYF. This sequence joins TRBV9 and TRBJ2-3; TRBD1 matches 7 bases. The length of the CDR3 is 16 residues. J was trimmed by 2 bases and V by 4 bases; bases with no gene match: 10. CDR1 and CDR2 (germline): SGDLS, YYNGEE.

The rearrangement links TRBV7-3 to TRBJ2-1; TRBD2 is a possible D gene (5 bases). Germline loops: CDR1 SGHTA, CDR2 FQGTGA. The CDR3 runs to 13 residues. The V and J ends lost 5 bases and 8 bases respectively, with 13 bases between them. The CDR3 sequence: CASSQAARDEQFF. In DNA form, the CDR3 reads TGTGCCAGCAGCCAAGCGGCGCGCGATGAGCAGTTCTTC.

This chain links TRBV6-2 or TRBV6-3 with TRBJ1-4; D is perhaps TRBD1 (5 bases). The V end lost 7 bases, the J end lost 8 bases, and 20 bases lay between the germline ends. This CDR3 comprises 15 residues. Germline V gene lookup returns CDR1 MNHEY and CDR2 SVGEGT. The CDR3 here is CASTPGQGFGEKLFF. The CDR3 DNA sequence: TGTGCCAGCACCCCGGGCCAGGGCTTTGGAGAAAAACTGTTTTTT.

This clone appeared a single time. The chain combines TRBV2 with TRBJ2-1; 11 nucleotides agree with TRBD2. Germline CDR1 is SNHLY and CDR2 is FYNNEI. The V and J ends lost 4 bases and 7 bases, in that order; junction bases with no gene match: 9. The CDR3 loop spans 16 amino acids. Here the CDR3 reads CASSGGTSGAYNEQFF. The CDR3 nucleotides are TGTGCCAGCAGTGGGGGGACTAGCGGAGCTTATAATGAGCAGTTCTTC.